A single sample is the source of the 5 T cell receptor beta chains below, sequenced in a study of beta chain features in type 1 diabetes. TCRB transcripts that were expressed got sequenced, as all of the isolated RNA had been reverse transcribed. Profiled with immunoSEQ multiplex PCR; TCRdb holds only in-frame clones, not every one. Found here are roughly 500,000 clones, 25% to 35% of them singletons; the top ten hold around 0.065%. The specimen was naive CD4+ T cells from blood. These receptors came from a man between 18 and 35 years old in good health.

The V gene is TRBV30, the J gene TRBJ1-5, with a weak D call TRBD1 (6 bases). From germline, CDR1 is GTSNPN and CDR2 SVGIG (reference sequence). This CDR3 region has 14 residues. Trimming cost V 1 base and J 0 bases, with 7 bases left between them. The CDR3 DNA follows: TGTGCCTGGAGTGAACAGGGTAGCAATCAGCCCCAGCATTTT. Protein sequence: CAWSEQGSNQPQHF.

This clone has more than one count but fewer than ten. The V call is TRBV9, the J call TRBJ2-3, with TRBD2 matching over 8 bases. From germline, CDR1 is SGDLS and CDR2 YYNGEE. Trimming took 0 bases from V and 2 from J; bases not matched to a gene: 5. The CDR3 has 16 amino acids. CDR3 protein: CASSVGSSGNTDTQYF. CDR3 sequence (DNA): TGTGCCAGCAGCGTAGGTAGTAGCGGGAACACAGATACGCAGTATTTT. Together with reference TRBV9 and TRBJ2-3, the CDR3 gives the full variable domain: DSGVTQTPKHLITATGQRVTLRCSPRSGDLSVYWYQQSLDQGLQFLIQYYNGEERAKGNILERFSAQQFPDLHSELNLSSLELGDSALYFCASSVGSSGNTDTQYFGPGTRLTVL.

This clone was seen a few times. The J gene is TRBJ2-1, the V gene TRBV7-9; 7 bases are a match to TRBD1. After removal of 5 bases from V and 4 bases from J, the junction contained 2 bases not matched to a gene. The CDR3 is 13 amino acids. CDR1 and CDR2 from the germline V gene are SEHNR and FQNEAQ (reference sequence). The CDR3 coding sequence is TGTGCCAGCAGCCCGGGACAGTACAATGAGCAGTTCTTC. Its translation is CASSPGQYNEQFF.

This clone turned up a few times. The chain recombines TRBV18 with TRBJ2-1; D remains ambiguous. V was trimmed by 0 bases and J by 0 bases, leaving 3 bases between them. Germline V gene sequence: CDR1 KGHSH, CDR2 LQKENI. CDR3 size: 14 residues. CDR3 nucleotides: TGTGCCAGCTCACCACCGATCTCCTACAATGAGCAGTTCTTC. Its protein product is CASSPPISYNEQFF.

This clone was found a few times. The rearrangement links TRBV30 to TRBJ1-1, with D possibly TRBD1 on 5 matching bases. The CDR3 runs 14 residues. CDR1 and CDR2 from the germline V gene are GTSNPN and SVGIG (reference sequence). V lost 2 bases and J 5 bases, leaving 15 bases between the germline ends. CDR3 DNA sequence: TGTGCCTGGAGTCCTGGGACCTATGAGACTGAAGCTTTCTTT. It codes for CAWSPGTYETEAFF.